This T cell receptor beta chain was sequenced during a study of T cell responses to AZD1222 COVID-19 vaccine. Libraries were prepared by immunoSEQ multiplex PCR; TCRdb keeps only in-frame clonotypes and omits some of them. Here the sample spans around 120,000 clones, approximately 94% being singletons. Some second doses came at about 4 weeks and others at about 12 weeks; these were pooled. This CDR3 contains 14 residues. Germline lookup yields CDR1 SGDLS and CDR2 YYNGEE. Trimming removed 3 bases from V and 4 bases from J, with 10 bases in between. This specimen was peripheral blood, taken 28 days after the second AZD1222 dose. The rearrangement joins TRBV9 to TRBJ2-2, with D tentatively TRBD2 (6 bases). This TCR was sampled from an adult who received the AZD1222 COVID-19 vaccine. The CDR3 coding sequence is TGTGCCAGCAGCGCGGGACTGACCACCGGGGAGCTGTTTTTT. Its translation is CASSAGLTTGELFF.